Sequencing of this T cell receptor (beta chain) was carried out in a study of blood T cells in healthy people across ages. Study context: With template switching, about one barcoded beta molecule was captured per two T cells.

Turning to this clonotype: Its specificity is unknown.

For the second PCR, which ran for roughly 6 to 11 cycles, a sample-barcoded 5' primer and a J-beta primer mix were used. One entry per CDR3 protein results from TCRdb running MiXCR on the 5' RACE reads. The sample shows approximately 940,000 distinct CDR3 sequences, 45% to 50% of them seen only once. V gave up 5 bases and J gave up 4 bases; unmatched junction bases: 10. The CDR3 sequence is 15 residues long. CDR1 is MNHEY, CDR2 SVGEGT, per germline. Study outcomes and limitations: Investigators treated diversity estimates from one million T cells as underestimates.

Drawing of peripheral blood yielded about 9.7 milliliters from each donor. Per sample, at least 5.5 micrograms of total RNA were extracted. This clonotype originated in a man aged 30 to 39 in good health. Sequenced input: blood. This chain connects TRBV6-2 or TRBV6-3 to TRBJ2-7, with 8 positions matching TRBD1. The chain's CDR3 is CASSNGQGTGYEQYF. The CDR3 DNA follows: TGTGCCAGCAGTAACGGACAGGGTACGGGGTACGAGCAGTACTTC.